This T cell receptor beta chain emerged from a study of low-dose radiotherapy and immunotherapy resistance in tumors. About the research overall: Radiation delivery to Cohort 1 consisted of 0.5 Gy per fraction every 2 weeks, summing to 6.5 Gy. Patients received 300 mg of oral aspirin each day across four cycles, commencing on cycle 1 day 1. Intravenous ipilimumab 1 mg/kg every six weeks was given with nivolumab 240 mg every two weeks.

cDNA synthesis used a TRAV/TRBV-specific primer set for both chains. TCRs underwent roughly 19 PCR cycles of amplification with a constant-region primer and V-primer adapter. TCRdb reprocessed the reads via MiXCR and lists one record per CDR3 protein. The data show tens of thousands of distinct CDR3 sequences, less than 35% seen once. Germline CDR1 is KGHDR and CDR2 is SFDVKD. The V end lost 1 base, the J end lost 8 bases, and 13 bases lay between the germline ends. The CDR3 runs 15 residues. Described time point: before trial treatment. All of the donors were given nivolumab, ipilimumab, aspirin, low-dose cyclophosphamide and low-dose radiotherapy as part of RACIN, a single-arm trial.

The receptor's source is a female donor with ovarian cancer. The sequenced sample was PBMCs, obtained before treatment. This chain links TRBV24-1 with TRBJ2-2, with a weak D call TRBD2 (6 bases). The CDR3 reads CATSDLGTVPGELFF. The CDR3, as DNA: TGTGCCACCAGTGATTTAGGGACTGTGCCGGGGGAGCTGTTTTTT.